This TCR beta chain was captured by sequencing in a study of T cell repertoires in cytomegalovirus infection. The wider study: Both recently identified HLA-C-restricted and well-studied HLA-B-restricted CMV epitopes were used in the study. Signatures in public TCR beta sequences pointed to both CMV infection and matching HLA type.

TCRdb itself ran the reads through MiXCR, one entry per CDR3 protein. The data show roughly 500,000 distinct CDR3 sequences, 42% seen once. The study, taken as a whole, reports: HLA-C-restricted CMV clonotypes gave the most frequent clonotype in two of eight donors.

In its sample, this clonotype was seen a few times. Its matching antigen is unknown. The length of the CDR3 is 15 residues. V was pared by 7 bases and J by 4 bases, with 13 bases of the junction left unmatched. The germline V gene has CDR1 MNHGY and CDR2 SAAAGT. The chain couples TRBV6-8 to TRBJ2-7, with 7 nucleotides matching TRBD2. This clonotype was sampled from a human donor in good health (CMV status not recorded). Some clones in this sample may be carry-over from other donors' samples. The source was cultured PBMCs, collected from culture after CMV antigen stimulation. The CDR3 loop is CASTSTSASGYEQYF. The CDR3, as DNA: TGTGCCAGCACCTCAACCTCCGCTAGCGGTTACGAGCAGTACTTC.